Included here is one TCR beta chain sequence, with context. TCRdb independently ran MiXCR on the RT-PCR reads; one entry per CDR3 protein. The sample lists hundreds of thousands of distinct CDR3 sequences, over 9% seen once, with more than 9.5% in the top ten. These data belong to a study of response to subunit inactivated influenza vaccine. These same data were also listed under a study on T cells expressing NK-cell markers. That report adds: Libraries used 5'RACE template switching adding universal primer site and UMIs.

This clonotype originated in a man aged 45 to 65 who received an inactivated influenza vaccine. Specimen: PBMCs from blood, collected on the day of vaccination.

The CDR3 nucleotides are TGTGCCAGCAGTTTAGTGCAAGCGGAGCAGTACTTC. Its protein is CASSLVQAEQYF. The gene calls are TRBV12-3 or TRBV12-4 and TRBJ2-7, with unresolved D. The CDR3 extends over 12 amino acids. The ends were cut back, 1 base at V and 7 bases at J, with 8 bases in the middle.